This T cell receptor (beta chain) derives from a study of T cell responses to AZD1222 COVID-19 vaccine. Study-wide context: Combined were second doses at about 4 or about 12 weeks. Study observations and caveats: A mostly white British donor set with more females was recruited, and clonal diversity was possibly underestimated.

TCRdb's copy holds only in-frame clones and misses some; the assay was immunoSEQ multiplex PCR. The sample lists roughly 100,000 clones; less than 95% were seen once. In the case of this clone: Its antigen is currently unknown.

Between the trimmed V and J ends, which lost 6 bases and 3 bases, there was a span of 9 bases. Per germline, CDR1 LNHDA and CDR2 SQIVND (reference sequence). The CDR3 length is 14 residues. The rearrangement links TRBV19 to TRBJ1-6; D may be TRBD1 (5 bases). The source is an adult in good health. Sequenced here: peripheral blood, sampled on day 0 of AZD1222 vaccination. CDR3 in DNA: TGTGCCAGTAGGCTGGGGGGCTATAATTCACCCCTCCACTTT. Translated, it gives CASRLGGYNSPLHF.